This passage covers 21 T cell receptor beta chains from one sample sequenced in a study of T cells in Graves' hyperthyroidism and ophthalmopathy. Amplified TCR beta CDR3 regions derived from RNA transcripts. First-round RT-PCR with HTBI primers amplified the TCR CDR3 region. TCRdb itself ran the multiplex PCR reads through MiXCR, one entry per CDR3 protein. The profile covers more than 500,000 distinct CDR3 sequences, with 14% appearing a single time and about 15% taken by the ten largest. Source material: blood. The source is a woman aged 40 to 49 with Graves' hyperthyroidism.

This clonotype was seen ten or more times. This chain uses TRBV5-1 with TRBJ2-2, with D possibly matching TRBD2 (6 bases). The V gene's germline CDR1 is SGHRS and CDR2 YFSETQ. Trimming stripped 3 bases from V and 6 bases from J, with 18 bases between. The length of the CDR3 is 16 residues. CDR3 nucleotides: TGCGCCAGCAGCTCGGGGGTCTTAACTTTCCCCGGGGAGCTGTTTTTT. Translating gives CASSSGVLTFPGELFF.

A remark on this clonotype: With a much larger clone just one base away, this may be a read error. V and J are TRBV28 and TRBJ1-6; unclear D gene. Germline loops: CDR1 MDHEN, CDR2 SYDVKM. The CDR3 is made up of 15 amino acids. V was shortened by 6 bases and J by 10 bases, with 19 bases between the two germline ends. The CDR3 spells CASSSAPYRPSPLHF. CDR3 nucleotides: TGTGCCAGCAGCTCTGCACCGTATCGGCCGTCACCCCTCCACTTT.

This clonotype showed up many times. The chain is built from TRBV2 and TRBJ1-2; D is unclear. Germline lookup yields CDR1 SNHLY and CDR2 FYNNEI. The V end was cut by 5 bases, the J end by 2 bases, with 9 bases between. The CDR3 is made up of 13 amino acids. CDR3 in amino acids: CASSNQANYGYTF. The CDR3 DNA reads TGTGCCAGCAGTAATCAGGCGAACTATGGCTACACCTTC. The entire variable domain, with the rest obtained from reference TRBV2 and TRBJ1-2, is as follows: EPEVTQTPSHQVTQMGQEVILRCVPISNHLYFYWYRQILGQKVEFLVSFYNNEISEKSEIFDDQFSVERPDGSNFTLKIRSTKLEDSAMYFCASSNQANYGYTFGSGTRLTVV.

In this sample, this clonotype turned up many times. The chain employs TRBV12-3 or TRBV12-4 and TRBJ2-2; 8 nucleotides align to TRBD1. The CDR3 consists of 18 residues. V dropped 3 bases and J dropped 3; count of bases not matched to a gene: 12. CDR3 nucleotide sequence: TGTGCCAGCAGTTTCGACAGGGGTTTATTCGGGGACACCGGGGAGCTGTTTTTT. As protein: CASSFDRGLFGDTGELFF.

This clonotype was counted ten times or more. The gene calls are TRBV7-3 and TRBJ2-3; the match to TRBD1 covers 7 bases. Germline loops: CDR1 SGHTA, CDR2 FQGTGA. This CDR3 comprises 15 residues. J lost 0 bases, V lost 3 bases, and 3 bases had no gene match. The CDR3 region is CASSLTGSSTDTQYF. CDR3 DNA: TGTGCCAGCAGCTTGACAGGGTCCAGCACAGATACGCAGTATTTT. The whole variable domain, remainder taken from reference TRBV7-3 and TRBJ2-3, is GAGVSQTPSNKVTEKGKYVELRCDPISGHTALYWYRQSLGQGPEFLIYFQGTGAADDSGLPNDRFFAVRPEGSVSTLKIQRTERGDSAVYLCASSLTGSSTDTQYFGPGTRLTVL.

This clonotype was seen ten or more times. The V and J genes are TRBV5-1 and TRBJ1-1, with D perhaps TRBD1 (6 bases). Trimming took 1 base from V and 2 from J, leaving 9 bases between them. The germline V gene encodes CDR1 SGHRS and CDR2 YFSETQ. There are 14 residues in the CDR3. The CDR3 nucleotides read TGCGCCAGCAGCTTGACAGGGCACAACACTGAAGCTTTCTTT. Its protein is CASSLTGHNTEAFF.

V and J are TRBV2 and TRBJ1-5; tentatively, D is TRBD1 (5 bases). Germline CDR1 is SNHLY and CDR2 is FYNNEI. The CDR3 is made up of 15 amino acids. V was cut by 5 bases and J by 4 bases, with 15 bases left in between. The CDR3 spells CASSKSRQTNQPQHF. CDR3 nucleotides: TGTGCCAGCAGTAAAAGTCGACAGACTAATCAGCCCCAGCATTTT.

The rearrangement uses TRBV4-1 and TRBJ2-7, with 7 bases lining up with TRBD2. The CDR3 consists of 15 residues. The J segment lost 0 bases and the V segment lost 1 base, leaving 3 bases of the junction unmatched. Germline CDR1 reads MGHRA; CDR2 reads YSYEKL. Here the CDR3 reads CASSQGGGFSYEQYF. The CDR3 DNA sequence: TGCGCCAGCAGCCAAGGGGGAGGGTTCTCCTACGAGCAGTACTTC.

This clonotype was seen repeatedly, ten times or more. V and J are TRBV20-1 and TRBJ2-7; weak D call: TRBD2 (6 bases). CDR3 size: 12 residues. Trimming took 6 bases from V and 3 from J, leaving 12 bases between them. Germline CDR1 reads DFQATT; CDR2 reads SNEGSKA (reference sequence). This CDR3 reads CSAQTSFYEQYF. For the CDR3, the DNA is TGCAGTGCCCAGACTAGTTTCTACGAGCAGTACTTC.

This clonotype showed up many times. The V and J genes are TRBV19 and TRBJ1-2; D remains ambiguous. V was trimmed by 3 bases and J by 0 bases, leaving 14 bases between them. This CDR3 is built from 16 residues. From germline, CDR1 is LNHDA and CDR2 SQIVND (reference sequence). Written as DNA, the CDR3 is TGTGCCAGTAGTATCGAGGTAGTCCCGGCTAACTATGGCTACACCTTC. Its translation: CASSIEVVPANYGYTF. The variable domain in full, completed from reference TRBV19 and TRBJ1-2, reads DGGITQSPKYLFRKEGQNVTLSCEQNLNHDAMYWYRQDPGQGLRLIYYSQIVNDFQKGDIAEGYSVSREKKESFPLTVTSAQKNPTAFYLCASSIEVVPANYGYTFGSGTRLTVV.

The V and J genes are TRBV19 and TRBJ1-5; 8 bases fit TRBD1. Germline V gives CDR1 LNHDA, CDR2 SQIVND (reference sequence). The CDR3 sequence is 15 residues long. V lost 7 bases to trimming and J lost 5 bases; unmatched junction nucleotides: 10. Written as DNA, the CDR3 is TGTGCCAGTACGCAGCTAACAGGGGGGGATCAGCCCCAGCATTTT. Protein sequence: CASTQLTGGDQPQHF.

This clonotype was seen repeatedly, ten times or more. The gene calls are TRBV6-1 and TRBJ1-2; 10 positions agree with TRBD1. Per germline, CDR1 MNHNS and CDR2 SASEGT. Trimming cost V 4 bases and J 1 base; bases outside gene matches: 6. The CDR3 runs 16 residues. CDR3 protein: CASSAMGQGRNYGYTF. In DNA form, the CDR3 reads TGTGCCAGCAGTGCCATGGGACAGGGGCGTAACTATGGCTACACCTTC.

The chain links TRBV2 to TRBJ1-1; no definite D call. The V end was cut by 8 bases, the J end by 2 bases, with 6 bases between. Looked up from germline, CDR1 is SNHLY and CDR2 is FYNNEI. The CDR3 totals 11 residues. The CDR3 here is CASGFNTEAFF. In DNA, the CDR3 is TGTGCCAGCGGGTTTAACACTGAAGCTTTCTTT.

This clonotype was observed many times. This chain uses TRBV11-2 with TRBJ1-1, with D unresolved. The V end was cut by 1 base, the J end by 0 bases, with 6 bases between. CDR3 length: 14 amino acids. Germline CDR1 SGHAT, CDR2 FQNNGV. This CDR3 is CASSLAMLNTEAFF. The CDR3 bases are TGTGCCAGCAGCTTAGCCATGTTGAACACTGAAGCTTTCTTT.

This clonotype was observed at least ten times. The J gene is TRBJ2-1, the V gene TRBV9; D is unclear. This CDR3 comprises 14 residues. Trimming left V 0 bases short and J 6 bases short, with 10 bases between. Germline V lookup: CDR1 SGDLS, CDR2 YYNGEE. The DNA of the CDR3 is TGTGCCAGCAGCGTAGGGTCAGCCCCCAATGAGCAGTTCTTC. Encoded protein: CASSVGSAPNEQFF.

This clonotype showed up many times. The CDR3 DNA reads TGTGCCAGCAGTCCAGGGACAGAGCTACAACAAGGGTCCAAAAACATTCAGTACTTC. This sequence encodes CASSPGTELQQGSKNIQYF. The gene calls are TRBV28 and TRBJ2-4, with 7 bases identical to TRBD1. Germline V gene sequence: CDR1 MDHEN, CDR2 SYDVKM. This CDR3 comprises 19 residues. V was pared by 5 bases and J by 2 bases, with 18 bases of the junction left unmatched.

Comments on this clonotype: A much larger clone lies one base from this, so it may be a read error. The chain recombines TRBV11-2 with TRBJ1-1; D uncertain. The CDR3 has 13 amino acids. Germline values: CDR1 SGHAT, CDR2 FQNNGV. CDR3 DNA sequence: TGTGCCAGCAGCTTAGATTTGGAAACTGAAGCTCTCTTT. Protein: CASSLDLETEALF.

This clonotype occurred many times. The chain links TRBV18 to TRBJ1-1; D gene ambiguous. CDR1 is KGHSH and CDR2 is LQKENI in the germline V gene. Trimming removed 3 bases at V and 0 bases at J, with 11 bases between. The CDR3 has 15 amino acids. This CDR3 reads CASSPQQTMNTEAFF. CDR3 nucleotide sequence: TGTGCCAGCTCACCTCAACAAACGATGAACACTGAAGCTTTCTTT. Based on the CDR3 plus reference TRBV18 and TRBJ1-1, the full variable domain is NAGVMQNPRHLVRRRGQEARLRCSPMKGHSHVYWYRQLPEEGLKFMVYLQKENIIDESGMPKERFSAEFPKEGPSILRIQQVVRGDSAAYFCASSPQQTMNTEAFFGQGTRLTVV.

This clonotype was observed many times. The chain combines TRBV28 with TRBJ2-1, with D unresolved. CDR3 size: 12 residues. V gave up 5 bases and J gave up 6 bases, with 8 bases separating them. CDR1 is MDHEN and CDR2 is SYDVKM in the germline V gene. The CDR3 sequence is CASSRPSNEQFF. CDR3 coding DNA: TGTGCCAGCAGTCGACCAAGCAATGAGCAGTTCTTC.

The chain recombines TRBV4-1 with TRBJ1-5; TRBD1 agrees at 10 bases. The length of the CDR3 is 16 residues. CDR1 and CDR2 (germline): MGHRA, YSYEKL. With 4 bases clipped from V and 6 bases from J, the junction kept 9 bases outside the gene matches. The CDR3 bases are TGCGCCAGCAGCCCACCCCGGGACAGGGGTATTCAGCCCCAGCATTTT. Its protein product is CASSPPRDRGIQPQHF.

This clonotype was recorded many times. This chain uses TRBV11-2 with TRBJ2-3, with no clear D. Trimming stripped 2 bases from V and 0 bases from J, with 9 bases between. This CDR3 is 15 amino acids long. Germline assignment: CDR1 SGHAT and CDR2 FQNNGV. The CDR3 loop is CASSLLVTSTDTQYF. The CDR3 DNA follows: TGTGCCAGCAGCTTATTAGTTACTAGCACAGATACGCAGTATTTT. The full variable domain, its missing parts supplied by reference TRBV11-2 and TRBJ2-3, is EAGVAQSPRYKIIEKRQSVAFWCNPISGHATLYWYQQILGQGPKLLIQFQNNGVVDDSQLPKDRFSAERLKGVDSTLKIQPAKLEDSAVYLCASSLLVTSTDTQYFGPGTRLTVL.